The clone carrying this T cell receptor (beta chain) was recorded only once. The germline CDR1 and CDR2 sequences are SQVTM and ANQGSEA. The CDR3 is 14 residues long. The ends lost 2 bases at V and 7 bases at J; junction bases unmatched: 9. The data originate from a study of a mutant IDH1 vaccine in newly diagnosed glioma. As to time point: baseline, week 1 (first vaccination visit). As for treatment: pre-vaccination baseline after standard-of-care therapy. Here immunoSEQ multiplex PCR was the method, and the copy in TCRdb shows in-frame clones only, minus some. The table includes some 100,000 clones, 83% detected once.

Specimen: PBMCs, collected from a glioma patient treated with radiotherapy, temozolomide or both. This sequence joins TRBV29-1 and TRBJ1-2, with 8 positions matching TRBD1. This clonotype was sampled from a woman aged 45-65 years with glioma. In nucleotides, the CDR3 is TGCAGCGTTGAAATAGGACAGGGAGTGGGTGGCTACACCTTC. Its protein is CSVEIGQGVGGYTF.